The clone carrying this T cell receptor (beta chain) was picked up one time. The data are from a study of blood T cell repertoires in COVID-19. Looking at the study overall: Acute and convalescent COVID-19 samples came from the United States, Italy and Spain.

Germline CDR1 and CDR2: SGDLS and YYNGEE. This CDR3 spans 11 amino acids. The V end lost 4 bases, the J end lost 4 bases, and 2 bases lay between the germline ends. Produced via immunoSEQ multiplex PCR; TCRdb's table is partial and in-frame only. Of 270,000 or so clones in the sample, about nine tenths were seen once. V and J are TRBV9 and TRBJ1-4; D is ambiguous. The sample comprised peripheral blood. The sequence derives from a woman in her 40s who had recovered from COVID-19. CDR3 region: CASSHNEKLFF. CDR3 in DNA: TGTGCCAGCAGCCATAATGAAAAACTGTTTTTT.